This T cell receptor beta chain was profiled in a study of shared T cell receptors in the human thymus. Libraries were prepared by immunoSEQ multiplex PCR; TCRdb keeps only in-frame clonotypes and omits some of them. This table holds 700,000 or so clones, approximately 83% found once. The CDR3 runs 13 residues. CDR1 is LGHNA, CDR2 YSLEER, per germline. Trimming removed 2 bases at V and 6 bases at J, with 10 bases between. This sample was shared with a second study, whose subject was human thymus T cells. That source adds: Congenital heart defects were the reason for the corrective surgery that the donors, healthy Finnish infants, were having. Thymic and blood repertoires appeared to display a bias in their usage of V and J genes.

The rearrangement uses TRBV4-3 and TRBJ1-2; D not resolved. The sample was thymocytes. The origin of this receptor is a girl in the first two years of life with a congenital heart defect. CDR3 nucleotides: TGCGCCAGCAGCCAACAGGTGGAGGATGGCTACACCTTC. The encoded protein is CASSQQVEDGYTF.